This TCR beta chain appears in the sequencing data of a study of beta chain features in type 1 diabetes. Study-level points and caveats: TCRB CDR3s from Type 1 diabetes patients were moderately but significantly shorter in all four CD4+ subsets.

The study reverse transcribed the entire isolated RNA, so it sequenced expressed TCRB transcripts. Produced via immunoSEQ multiplex PCR; TCRdb's table is partial and in-frame only. The sample lists 140,000 to 150,000 clones, 10% to 15% occurring once. V was clipped by 1 base and J by 4 bases, with 10 bases between them. CDR3 length: 14 residues. CDR1 SGHNT and CDR2 YENEEA come from the germline V gene. Every donor had blood drawn once into heparin, approximately 0.11 L on average. Points on this clone: The antigen is unknown.

This clonotype originated in a man younger than 35 with type 1 diabetes. The sample was central memory CD4+ T cells from blood. The V and J genes are TRBV11-3 and TRBJ1-1, with D unresolved. For the CDR3, the DNA is TGTGCCAGCAGCTTAGTGCGGGGATCCACTGAAGCTTTCTTT. The encoded protein is CASSLVRGSTEAFF.